The 9 T cell receptor beta chains below all came from one sample that was sequenced in a study of blood T cell repertoires in COVID-19. The method was immunoSEQ multiplex PCR; TCRdb's version includes in-frame clones alone and lacks a portion of them. The profile covers roughly 180,000 clones, with roughly 88% appearing a single time and under 9.5% taken by the ten largest. The sequenced material came from PBMCs or T cells enriched from blood (not recorded which). These receptors originate from a woman in her 30s who had recovered from COVID-19.

V is TRBV2 and J is TRBJ2-7, with a tentative D call TRBD1 (6 bases). Germline assignment: CDR1 SNHLY and CDR2 FYNNEI. Trimming cost V 3 bases and J 9 bases, with 21 bases left between them. The CDR3 is 15 residues long. CDR3 sequence reads: CASSDIQGFRAVQYF. The DNA of the CDR3 is TGTGCCAGCAGTGATATCCAGGGGTTCAGGGCGGTGCAGTACTTC.

The gene calls are TRBV7-2 and TRBJ2-7, with D possibly matching TRBD1 (6 bases). CDR1 SGHTA and CDR2 FQGNSA come from the germline V gene. The CDR3 spans 15 residues. Trimming pared 2 bases from V and 3 bases from J, leaving 14 bases between. The CDR3 coding sequence is TGTGCCAGCAGCTTAAAACAGGGCCAAGGCTACGAGCAGTACTTC. This translates into CASSLKQGQGYEQYF.

The chain has TRBV19 and TRBJ2-4; 14 bases line up with TRBD2. The CDR3 covers 17 residues. The trim removed 1 base at V and 6 bases at J, leaving 5 bases unmatched. Germline V gene sequence: CDR1 LNHDA, CDR2 SQIVND (reference sequence). Here the CDR3 reads CASSIARLAGGRNIQYF. The CDR3 nucleotides are TGTGCCAGTAGTATAGCACGACTAGCGGGAGGGAGAAACATTCAGTACTTC.

The rearrangement joins TRBV25-1 to TRBJ2-1; TRBD2 aligns across 7 bases. Trimming at V came to 2 bases and at J to 6 bases, leaving 7 bases not matched to a gene. CDR1 MGHDK and CDR2 SYGVNS come from the germline V gene. The CDR3 totals 15 residues. Here the CDR3 DNA reads TGTGCCAGCAGTGAAGACGGGGGGAGAGGCAATGAGCAGTTCTTC. Protein: CASSEDGGRGNEQFF.

The rearrangement joins TRBV9 to TRBJ1-2; TRBD1 agrees at 7 bases. V lost 0 bases, J lost 4 bases, and 6 bases stayed unmatched. Germline CDR1 reads SGDLS; CDR2 reads YYNGEE. The CDR3 runs 15 residues. The CDR3 nucleotides read TGTGCCAGCAGCGTAGGGGCAGGGGGTGCCTATGGCTACACCTTC. This codes for CASSVGAGGAYGYTF.

This chain joins TRBV18 and TRBJ1-3; D unresolved. The CDR3 length is 14 residues. Trimming pared 3 bases from V and 4 bases from J, leaving 10 bases between. Germline-derived CDR1 and CDR2 are KGHSH and LQKENI. The DNA of the CDR3 is TGTGCCAGCTCACCCCCAACCCGGGGAAACACCATATATTTT. Protein sequence: CASSPPTRGNTIYF.

This clone appeared a few times. The chain combines TRBV28 with TRBJ2-7; 9 bases map to TRBD2. This CDR3 is built from 17 residues. Losses at the gene ends were 3 bases for V and 0 bases for J; bases not matched to a gene: 9. CDR1 is MDHEN, CDR2 SYDVKM, per germline. The chain's CDR3 is CASSFQLAGRGSYEQYF. CDR3 coding DNA: TGTGCCAGCAGTTTTCAGCTAGCGGGAAGGGGCTCCTACGAGCAGTACTTC.

This rearrangement joins TRBV3-1 (or the pseudogene TRBV3-2) to TRBJ2-1; TRBD2 agrees at 7 bases. The germline CDR1 and CDR2 sequences are LGHDT and YNNKEL (reference sequence). The V segment lost 1 base and the J segment 9 bases; nucleotides outside the gene matches: 3. This CDR3 is 13 amino acids long. CDR3 DNA sequence: TGTGCCAGCAGCCAAGGTTGGGGGGGTGAGCAGTTCTTC. Its translation: CASSQGWGGEQFF.

This clone appeared a single time. The V call is TRBV28, the J call TRBJ2-3; 9 positions agree with TRBD1. The trim removed 4 bases at V and 5 bases at J, leaving 7 bases unmatched. The CDR3 is 15 amino acids. The germline gives CDR1 MDHEN, CDR2 SYDVKM. CDR3 region: CASSSNRGLIDTQYF. The DNA of the CDR3 is TGTGCCAGCAGTTCAAACAGGGGGCTTATAGATACGCAGTATTTT.